These 17 T cell receptor beta chains came from one sample sequenced in a study of cytomegalovirus exposure and HLA in healthy donors. The study ran its PCR with 60 Vbeta and 13 Jbeta primers. Assay used: immunoSEQ multiplex PCR; TCRdb lists only in-frame clones, some missing. Of 150,000 to 200,000 clones listed, 77% are singletons. The source material was PBMCs. The receptors were gathered from a woman between 25 and 40 years old in good health and CMV-seronegative.

The chain links TRBV7-9 to TRBJ2-3; D is perhaps TRBD2 (6 bases). V shed 5 bases and J shed 0 bases, with 12 bases lying between them. Looked up from germline, CDR1 is SEHNR and CDR2 is FQNEAQ (reference sequence). CDR3 size: 15 residues. The CDR3 loop reads CASSVGGASTDTQYF. The CDR3 nucleotides are TGTGCCAGCAGCGTCGGGGGAGCTAGCACAGATACGCAGTATTTT.

V is TRBV19 and J is TRBJ2-7; 9 bases are shared with TRBD1. Trimming at V came to 5 bases and at J to 3 bases, leaving 5 bases not matched to a gene. This CDR3 has 14 amino acids. CDR1 and CDR2 (germline): LNHDA, SQIVND (reference sequence). In DNA, the CDR3 is TGTGCCAGTAGTCCGACAGGGGGTAACTACGAGCAGTACTTC. Its protein is CASSPTGGNYEQYF.

This clone has a handful of counts. The V gene is TRBV5-4, the J gene TRBJ1-1, with 7 bases fitting TRBD1. Germline loops: CDR1 SGHNT, CDR2 YYREEE (reference sequence). V gave up 4 bases and J gave up 4 bases; unmatched junction bases: 4. This CDR3 is built from 13 residues. The chain's CDR3 is CASSPTGTTEAFF. CDR3 sequence (DNA): TGTGCCAGCAGCCCGACAGGGACCACTGAAGCTTTCTTT.

The chain joins TRBV13 to TRBJ2-7; D uncertain. Germline CDR1 is PRHDT and CDR2 is FYEKMQ (reference sequence). V was cut by 5 bases and J by 0 bases, with 14 bases left in between. CDR3 length equals 15 residues. DNA of the CDR3: TGTGCCAGCAGCCCGTATCCGACTGGCTCCTACGAGCAGTACTTC. Translation: CASSPYPTGSYEQYF.

The chain has TRBV13 and TRBJ1-3; 9 bases are shared with TRBD1. Germline values: CDR1 PRHDT, CDR2 FYEKMQ (reference sequence). V shed 7 bases, J shed 4 bases, and the junction held 5 bases outside the gene matches. This CDR3 comprises 14 residues. Here the CDR3 DNA reads TGTGCCAGCACAGACAGGGGGTCCGGAAACACCATATATTTT. It codes for CASTDRGSGNTIYF.

The chain combines TRBV6-5 with TRBJ1-2; D is possibly TRBD1 (6 bases). Trimming cost V 4 bases and J 8 bases, with 14 bases left between them. Germline-derived CDR1 and CDR2 are MNHEY and SVGAGI. The CDR3 totals 13 residues. The CDR3 DNA is TGTGCCAGCAGTTCGAGGGGGAGGGGGGGCTACACCTTC. Amino acids: CASSSRGRGGYTF.

The rearrangement joins TRBV19 to TRBJ2-1; D gene unclear. This CDR3 contains 13 residues. Germline values: CDR1 LNHDA, CDR2 SQIVND (reference sequence). Trimming removed 3 bases from V and 5 bases from J, with 8 bases in between. CDR3 region: CASSMAANNEQFF. The CDR3 bases are TGTGCCAGTAGTATGGCGGCCAACAATGAGCAGTTCTTC.

J is TRBJ2-2 and V is TRBV5-1; D gene ambiguous. CDR3 length equals 15 residues. The V and J ends lost 0 bases and 3 bases respectively, with 9 bases between them. CDR1 and CDR2 from the germline V gene are SGHRS and YFSETQ. The DNA for the CDR3 is TGCGCCAGCAGCTTGGTTGGCGGTTACACCGGGGAGCTGTTTTTT. Amino acid sequence: CASSLVGGYTGELFF.

The chain's CDR3 is CAGGGQGGNYGYTF. The CDR3 DNA is TGTGCCGGCGGAGGGCAGGGAGGTAACTATGGCTACACCTTC. The chain has TRBV28 and TRBJ1-2; maybe TRBD1 (5 bases). The CDR3 spans 14 residues. Trimming removed 11 bases at V and 1 base at J, with 17 bases between. Germline V gene sequence: CDR1 MDHEN, CDR2 SYDVKM.

The chain carries TRBV5-6 and TRBJ1-1; 9 nucleotides align to TRBD1. Losses at the gene ends were 1 base for V and 1 base for J; bases not matched to a gene: 5. The CDR3 contains 16 residues. Germline CDR1 and CDR2: SGHDT and YYEEEE. The CDR3 reads CASSLTGTGWNTEAFF. CDR3 sequence (DNA): TGTGCCAGCAGCTTGACCGGGACAGGGTGGAACACTGAAGCTTTCTTT.

The chain is built from TRBV5-6 and TRBJ2-7; no firm D call. This CDR3 has 14 residues. With 2 bases removed from V and 3 bases from J, the gap between germline ends came to 12 bases. Per the germline V gene, CDR1 is SGHDT and CDR2 is YYEEEE. CDR3 sequence (DNA): TGTGCCAGCAGCTTTGGCCACCTAGGCTACGAGCAGTACTTC. Translated: CASSFGHLGYEQYF.

V gene TRBV7-2 combines with J gene TRBJ2-3; possible D gene TRBD1, 6 bases. V dropped 2 bases and J dropped 2 bases, with 8 bases sitting between them. This CDR3 has 14 residues. Germline lookup yields CDR1 SGHTA and CDR2 FQGNSA. The CDR3 DNA sequence: TGTGCCAGCAGCTTAAGGACAGTCACAGATACGCAGTATTTT. Protein sequence: CASSLRTVTDTQYF.

Worth noting for this clone: The germline gene is not matched at one end of the junction; a read error may be the cause. Within the sample, other DNA sequences also encode this same CDR3. The chain combines TRBV27 with TRBJ2-7; no reliable D call. Germline V CDR1 and CDR2: MNHEY, SMNVEV (reference sequence). The CDR3 has 17 amino acids. The CDR3 DNA reads TGCGCCAGCAGTTTAGGTGCGAGGATACGGTCTACCTACGAGCAGTACTTC. It translates to CASSLGARIRSTYEQYF.

Of note for this clone: One end of the junction is discordant with germline, which a read error may explain. CDR3 amino acids: CASSSWTSKDTQYF. CDR3 DNA: TGCGCCAGCAGCTCCTGGACTAGCAAAGATACGCAGTATTTT. The gene calls are TRBV5-1 and TRBJ2-3, with 8 positions matching TRBD2. Germline V CDR1 and CDR2: SGHRS, YFSETQ. The CDR3 runs 14 residues.

V usage is TRBV5-1 and J usage is TRBJ1-2; 10 bases line up with TRBD1. The CDR3 has 15 residues. The J segment lost 4 bases and the V segment lost 5 bases, leaving 8 bases of the junction unmatched. CDR1 SGHRS and CDR2 YFSETQ come from the germline V gene. The CDR3, as DNA: TGCGCCAGCAGTTCCTCCGGGACAGGGGTCTATGGCTACACCTTC. Protein: CASSSSGTGVYGYTF.

This clone was counted once. The V call is TRBV5-8, the J call TRBJ1-4; TRBD1 agrees at 10 bases. This CDR3 has 16 residues. Germline V lookup: CDR1 SGHTS, CDR2 YDEGEE. V lost 4 bases to trimming and J lost 2 bases; unmatched junction nucleotides: 5. CDR3 region: CASSKGTGATNEKLFF. In DNA, the CDR3 is TGTGCCAGCAGCAAAGGGACAGGGGCGACTAATGAAAAACTGTTTTTT.

This clone was detected once. The V gene is TRBV29-1, the J gene TRBJ2-2; 8 nucleotides agree with TRBD1. Germline-derived CDR1 and CDR2 are SQVTM and ANQGSEA. J gave up 4 bases and V 7 bases, and 5 bases lay outside the gene matches. The CDR3 consists of 13 residues. CDR3 DNA: TGCAGCGGCCGGACAGGGTTCACCGGGGAGCTGTTTTTT. It codes for CSGRTGFTGELFF.